This T cell receptor beta chain came from a study of cytomegalovirus exposure and HLA in healthy donors. Study findings and constraints: The productive fraction for most TCR beta V segments was about 90% or about 30% in an earlier analysis.

Germline CDR1 and CDR2: SGHNT and YYREEE (reference sequence). The CDR3 loop spans 16 amino acids. Amplification used 60 Vbeta primers and 13 Jbeta primers. Clones were read by immunoSEQ multiplex PCR, and TCRdb kept only the in-frame ones, dropping some. The data contain 200,000 to 250,000 clones, 65% to 85% of them singletons. Unrecorded immune exposure was likely among donors, who were nominally healthy when sampled. Concerning this clone itself: Its antigen is unidentified.

V gene TRBV5-4 combines with J gene TRBJ2-5; 8 nucleotides agree with TRBD1. The J call may be incorrect, as the DNA end agrees better with TRBJ2-7. The sample was PBMCs. The origin of this receptor is a boy between 2 and 10 years old in good health and CMV-seronegative. In DNA, the CDR3 is TGTGCCAGCAGCTTGGTACAGGGGGAATTTCTGAACGAGCAGTACTTC. Residues: CASSLVQGEFLNEQYF.